The entry that follows covers one T cell receptor beta chain sequence. This record comes from a study of blood T cell repertoires in COVID-19. Overall study context: Italy, Spain and the United States were the sources of the convalescent and acute COVID-19 samples. Sources were T cells, B-cell-depleted T cells, or PBMCs; the material itself was cDNA or gDNA.

Study processing details: Researchers report that nucleated cell counts were estimated from reference gene primer amplification. Assay used: immunoSEQ multiplex PCR; TCRdb lists only in-frame clones, some missing. The V and J calls and clone size are taken from that table; D and trimming were inferred from the DNA. This sample has under 150,000 clones, with more than 90% found just once. Germline CDR1 and CDR2: MDHEN and SYDVKM. There are 16 residues in the CDR3. The V end lost 4 bases, the J end lost 1 base, and 16 bases lay between the germline ends. One Seattle source followed patients from active infection through their disease course.

The sequence was obtained from a man between 60 and 75 years old with COVID-19, enrolled during active disease. Sequenced input: peripheral blood. The chain is built from TRBV28 and TRBJ1-1, with unresolved D. The CDR3 DNA sequence: TGTGCCAGCAGTTCATATGCGGACTCCCAGAACACTGAAGCTTTCTTT. Protein: CASSSYADSQNTEAFF.